This T cell receptor beta chain was observed in a study of blood T cell repertoires in COVID-19. The wider study: Acute and convalescent COVID-19 samples came from the United States, Italy and Spain.

Participants were placed into cohorts based on the clinical history they reported. Sequencing used immunoSEQ multiplex PCR; TCRdb keeps in-frame clones, though not all of them. In the table there are over 200,000 clones, roughly 88% of which are singletons. In its sample, this clone was seen once. The CDR3 is made up of 19 amino acids. Germline V gene data show CDR1 as MDHEN and CDR2 as SYDVKM. The V segment lost 2 bases and the J segment 1 base; nucleotides outside the gene matches: 14. The sequence came from a woman aged 45-60 years who had recovered from COVID-19. The source material was PBMCs or T cells enriched from blood (not recorded which). The V and J genes are TRBV28 and TRBJ2-7, with TRBD1 matching 10 bases. As DNA, the CDR3 is TGTGCCAGCAGTTTACCCCTCCTACCGGGACAGGGGCCATCCTACGAGCAGTACTTC. This gives the protein CASSLPLLPGQGPSYEQYF.